The sequence of this T cell receptor (beta chain) was determined in a study of T cell responses to AZD1222 COVID-19 vaccine. V was pared by 4 bases and J by 3 bases, with 11 bases between. Germline V CDR1 and CDR2: SGHDT, YYEEEE. This CDR3 is 13 amino acids long. TCRdb's copy holds only in-frame clones and misses some; the assay was immunoSEQ multiplex PCR. The sample consists of around 130,000 clones, 75% to 95% of them appearing once. This TCR came from an adult who received the MenACWY meningococcal vaccine as a control. The source material was peripheral blood, sampled 28 days after the second dose of the MenACWY control vaccine. The chain carries TRBV5-6 and TRBJ2-7; D remains unclear. The CDR3 DNA follows: TGTGCCAGCAGCCCCGACGGACGCTACGAGCAGTACTTC. This sequence encodes CASSPDGRYEQYF.